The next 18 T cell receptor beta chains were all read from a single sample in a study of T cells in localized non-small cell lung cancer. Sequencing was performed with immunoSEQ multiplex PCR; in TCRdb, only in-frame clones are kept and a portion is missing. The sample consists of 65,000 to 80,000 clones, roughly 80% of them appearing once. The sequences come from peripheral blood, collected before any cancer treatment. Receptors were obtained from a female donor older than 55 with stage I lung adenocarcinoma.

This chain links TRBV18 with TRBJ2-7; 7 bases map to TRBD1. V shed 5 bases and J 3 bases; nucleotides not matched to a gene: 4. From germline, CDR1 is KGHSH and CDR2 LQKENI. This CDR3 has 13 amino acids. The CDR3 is CASSAGTDYEQYF. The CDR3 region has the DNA TGTGCCAGCTCAGCCGGGACAGACTACGAGCAGTACTTC.

For the CDR3, the DNA is TGTGCCAGCAGTCAAAGCGGGGCCGGCTCTGCCGGGGAGCTGTTTTTT. Translating gives CASSQSGAGSAGELFF. The rearrangement joins TRBV5-8 to TRBJ2-2, with 7 bases identical to TRBD2. V shed 5 bases and J 6 bases; nucleotides not matched to a gene: 13. Germline V gives CDR1 SGHTS, CDR2 YDEGEE. The CDR3 totals 16 residues.

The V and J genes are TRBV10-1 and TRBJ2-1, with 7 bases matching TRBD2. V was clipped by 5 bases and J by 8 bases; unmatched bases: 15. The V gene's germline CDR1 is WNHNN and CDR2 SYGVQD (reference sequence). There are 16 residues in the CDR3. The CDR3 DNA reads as TGCGCCAGCAGTACTCTTGGAGCGGGCCTAGCGGATGAGCAGTTCTTC. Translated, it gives CASSTLGAGLADEQFF.

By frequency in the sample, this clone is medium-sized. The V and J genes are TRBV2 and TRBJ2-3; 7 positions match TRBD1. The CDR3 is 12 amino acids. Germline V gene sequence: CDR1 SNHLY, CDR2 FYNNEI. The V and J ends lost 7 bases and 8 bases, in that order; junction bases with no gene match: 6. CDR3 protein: CASTNEGATQYF. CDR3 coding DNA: TGTGCCAGCACCAACGAGGGGGCTACGCAGTATTTT.

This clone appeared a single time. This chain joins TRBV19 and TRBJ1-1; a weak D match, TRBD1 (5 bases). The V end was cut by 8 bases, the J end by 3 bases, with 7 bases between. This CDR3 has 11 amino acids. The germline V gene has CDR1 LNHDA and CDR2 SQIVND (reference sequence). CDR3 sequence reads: CASQGDTEAFF. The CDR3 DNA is TGTGCCAGTCAGGGTGACACTGAAGCTTTCTTT.

This CDR3 reads CASSTRRGLRGYTF. The CDR3 DNA follows: TGTGCCAGCAGTACGCGCAGGGGGCTGCGGGGCTACACCTTC. The rearrangement joins TRBV28 to TRBJ1-2, with 8 bases identical to TRBD1. Trimming removed 5 bases from V and 8 bases from J; junction bases left unmatched: 10. CDR3 length equals 14 residues. In germline, CDR1 is MDHEN, CDR2 SYDVKM.

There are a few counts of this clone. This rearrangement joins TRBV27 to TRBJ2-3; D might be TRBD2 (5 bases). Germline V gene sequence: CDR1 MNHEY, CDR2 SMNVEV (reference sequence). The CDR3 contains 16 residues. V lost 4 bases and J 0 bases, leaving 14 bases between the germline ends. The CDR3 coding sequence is TGTGCCAGCAGTTCCCTGGGCAGGACTAGCACAGATACGCAGTATTTT. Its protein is CASSSLGRTSTDTQYF.

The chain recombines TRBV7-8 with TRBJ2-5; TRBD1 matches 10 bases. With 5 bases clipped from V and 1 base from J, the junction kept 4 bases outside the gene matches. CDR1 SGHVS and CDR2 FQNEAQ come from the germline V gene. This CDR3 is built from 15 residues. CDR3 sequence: CASSIRTGGQETQYF. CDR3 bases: TGTGCCAGCAGCATTCGGACAGGGGGCCAAGAGACCCAGTACTTC.

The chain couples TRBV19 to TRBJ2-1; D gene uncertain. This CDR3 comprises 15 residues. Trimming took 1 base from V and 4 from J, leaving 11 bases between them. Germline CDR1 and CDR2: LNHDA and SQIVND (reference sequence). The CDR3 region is CASSIGGSPYNEQFF. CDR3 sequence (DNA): TGTGCCAGTAGTATAGGGGGAAGTCCATACAATGAGCAGTTCTTC.

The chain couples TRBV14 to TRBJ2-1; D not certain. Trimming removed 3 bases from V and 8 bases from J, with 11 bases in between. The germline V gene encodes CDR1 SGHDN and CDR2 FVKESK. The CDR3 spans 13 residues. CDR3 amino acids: CASSQASIYEQFF. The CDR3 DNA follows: TGTGCCAGCAGCCAGGCCTCGATCTATGAGCAGTTCTTC.

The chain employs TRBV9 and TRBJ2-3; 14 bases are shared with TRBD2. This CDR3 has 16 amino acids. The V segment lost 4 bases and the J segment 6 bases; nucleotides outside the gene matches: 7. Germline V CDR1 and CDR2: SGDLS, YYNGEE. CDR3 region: CASSIGTSGRWDTQYF. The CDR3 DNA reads TGTGCCAGCAGCATAGGGACTAGCGGGAGATGGGATACGCAGTATTTT.

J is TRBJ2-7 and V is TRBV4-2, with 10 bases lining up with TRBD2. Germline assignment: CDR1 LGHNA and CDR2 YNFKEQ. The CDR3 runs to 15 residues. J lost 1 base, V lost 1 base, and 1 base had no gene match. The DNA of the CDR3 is TGTGCCAGCAGCCAAGTAGCGGGGGGTTCCTACGAGCAGTACTTC. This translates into CASSQVAGGSYEQYF.

The CDR3 sequence is CASSHTDGYEAFF. As DNA, the CDR3 is TGCGCCAGCAGCCATACCGACGGTTATGAAGCTTTCTTT. The gene calls are TRBV4-3 and TRBJ1-1; D unresolved. Trimming shortened V by 3 bases and J by 7 bases, and 12 bases separated the two germline ends. Germline values: CDR1 LGHNA, CDR2 YSLEER. This CDR3 region has 13 residues.

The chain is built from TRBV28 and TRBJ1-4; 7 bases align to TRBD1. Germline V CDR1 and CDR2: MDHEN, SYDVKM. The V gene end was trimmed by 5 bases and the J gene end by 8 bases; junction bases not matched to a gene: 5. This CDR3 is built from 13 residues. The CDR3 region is CASSTPGGEKLFF. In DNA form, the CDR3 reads TGTGCCAGCAGTACTCCAGGGGGGGAAAAACTGTTTTTT. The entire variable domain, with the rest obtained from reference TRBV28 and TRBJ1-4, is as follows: DVKVTQSSRYLVKRTGEKVFLECVQDMDHENMFWYRQDPGLGLRLIYFSYDVKMKEKGDIPEGYSVSREKKERFSLILESASTNQTSMYLCASSTPGGEKLFFGSGTQLSVL.

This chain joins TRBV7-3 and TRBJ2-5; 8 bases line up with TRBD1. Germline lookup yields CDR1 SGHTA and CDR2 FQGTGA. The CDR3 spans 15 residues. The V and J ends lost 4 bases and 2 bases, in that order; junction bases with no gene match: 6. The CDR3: CASSSGQGGQETQYF. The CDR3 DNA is TGTGCCAGCAGCTCCGGACAGGGCGGGCAAGAGACCCAGTACTTC.

The DNA of the CDR3 is TGTGCCAGCAGATCAGGAGGAGTGGGCTACACCTTC. Its protein product is CASRSGGVGYTF. The chain couples TRBV2 to TRBJ1-2; D gene ambiguous. The CDR3 loop spans 12 amino acids. From germline, CDR1 is SNHLY and CDR2 FYNNEI. V was clipped by 6 bases and J by 8 bases, with 13 bases between them.

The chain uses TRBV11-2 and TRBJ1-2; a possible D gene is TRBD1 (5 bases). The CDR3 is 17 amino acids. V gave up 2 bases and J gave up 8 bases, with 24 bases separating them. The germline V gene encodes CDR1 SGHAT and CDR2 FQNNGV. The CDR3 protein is CASSLIKGRQKLSGYTF. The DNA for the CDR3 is TGTGCCAGCAGCTTAATTAAGGGGAGGCAGAAGCTAAGCGGCTACACCTTC.

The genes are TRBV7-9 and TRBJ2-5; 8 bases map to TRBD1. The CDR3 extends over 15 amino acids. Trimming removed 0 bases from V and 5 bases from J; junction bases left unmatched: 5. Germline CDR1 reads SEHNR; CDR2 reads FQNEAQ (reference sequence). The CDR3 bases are TGTGCCAGCAGCTTAGCCAGGGGGCCTGGGGAGACCCAGTACTTC. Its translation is CASSLARGPGETQYF.